The T cell receptor beta chain described here comes from a study of beta chain features in type 1 diabetes. Germline V lookup: CDR1 KGHSH, CDR2 LQKENI. The J segment lost 7 bases and the V segment lost 4 bases, leaving 2 bases of the junction unmatched. The CDR3 runs to 13 residues. Expressed TCRB transcripts were sequenced because the entire RNA isolate underwent reverse transcription. Assay: immunoSEQ multiplex PCR; the TCRdb copy retains only in-frame clones and omits some. The sample carries 110,000 or so clones, around 40% recorded once. This clone was picked up a small number of times. The sample comprised stem cell memory CD4+ T cells from blood. This sequence originates from a woman aged 18-35 years in good health. V is TRBV18 and J is TRBJ2-1; 9 positions match TRBD1. The CDR3 bases are TGTGCCAGCTCACTTGGGACAGGGAATGAGCAGTTCTTC. It translates to CASSLGTGNEQFF.